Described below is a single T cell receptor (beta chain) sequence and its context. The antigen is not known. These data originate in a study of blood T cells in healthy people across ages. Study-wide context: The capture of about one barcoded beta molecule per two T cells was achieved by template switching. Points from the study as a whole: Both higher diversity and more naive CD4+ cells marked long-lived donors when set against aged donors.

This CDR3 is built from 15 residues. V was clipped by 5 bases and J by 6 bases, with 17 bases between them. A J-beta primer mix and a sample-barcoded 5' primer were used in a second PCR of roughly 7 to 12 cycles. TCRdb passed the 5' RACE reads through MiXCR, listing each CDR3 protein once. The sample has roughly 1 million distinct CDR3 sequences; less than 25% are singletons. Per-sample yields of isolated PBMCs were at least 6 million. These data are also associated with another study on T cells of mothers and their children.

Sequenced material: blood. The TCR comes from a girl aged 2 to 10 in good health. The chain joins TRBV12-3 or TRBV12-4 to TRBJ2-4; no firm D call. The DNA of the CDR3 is TGTGCCAGCAGTCAAGGCTCTGGTTTTCGAAACATTCAGTACTTC. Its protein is CASSQGSGFRNIQYF.